The clone carrying this T cell receptor (beta chain) was detected only a few times. TCRdb analysed the RT-PCR reads with MiXCR anew, one entry per CDR3 protein. In the table there are around 790,000 distinct CDR3 sequences, 21% of which are singletons. This record belongs to a study of response to subunit inactivated influenza vaccine. The CDR3 consists of 13 residues. The germline CDR1 and CDR2 sequences are SGHVS and FQNEAQ. V gave up 5 bases and J gave up 7 bases, with 15 bases separating them. This receptor was taken from a man aged 45-65 years who received an inactivated influenza vaccine. Sequencing used PBMCs from blood, obtained less than 6 days after vaccination. The rearrangement joins TRBV7-8 to TRBJ2-7; perhaps TRBD2 as D (5 bases). CDR3 protein: CASSRRAISEQYF. CDR3 coding DNA: TGTGCCAGCAGCAGGCGGGCAATATCGGAGCAGTACTTC.